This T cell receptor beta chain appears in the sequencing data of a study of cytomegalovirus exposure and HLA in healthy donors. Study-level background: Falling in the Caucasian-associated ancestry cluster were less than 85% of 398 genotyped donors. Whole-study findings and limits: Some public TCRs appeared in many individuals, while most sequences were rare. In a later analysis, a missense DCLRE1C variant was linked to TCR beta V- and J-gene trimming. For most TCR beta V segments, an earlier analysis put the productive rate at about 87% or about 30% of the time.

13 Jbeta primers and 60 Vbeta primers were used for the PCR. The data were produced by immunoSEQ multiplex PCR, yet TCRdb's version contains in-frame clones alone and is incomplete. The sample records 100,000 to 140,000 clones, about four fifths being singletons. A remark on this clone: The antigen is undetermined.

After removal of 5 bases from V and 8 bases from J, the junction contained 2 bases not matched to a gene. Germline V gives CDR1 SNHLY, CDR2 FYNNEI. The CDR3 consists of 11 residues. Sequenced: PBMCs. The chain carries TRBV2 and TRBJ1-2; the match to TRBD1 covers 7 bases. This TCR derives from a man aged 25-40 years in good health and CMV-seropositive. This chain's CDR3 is CASSRQGGYTF. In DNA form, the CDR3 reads TGTGCCAGCAGTAGACAGGGAGGCTACACCTTC.